This TCR beta chain comes out of a study of blood T cell repertoires in COVID-19. This clone was detected only once. In the authors' workflow: It was from reference gene primer amplification that nucleated cell counts were estimated. Some clones are missing from TCRdb's copy, which holds only in-frame ones; the method was immunoSEQ multiplex PCR. V, J and clone size are those of that table, while D and trimming were read from the DNA. The sample includes about 180,000 clones, 75% to 90% of them seen just once. The ends were cut back, 3 bases at V and 2 bases at J, with 17 bases in the middle. The CDR3 runs to 17 residues. The germline V gene encodes CDR1 MGHRA and CDR2 YSYEKL. Cohorts were based on clinical histories the participants reported.

The gene calls are TRBV4-1 and TRBJ2-1; D possibly corresponds to TRBD2 (5 bases). Input material: PBMCs or T cells enriched from blood (not recorded which). The source of this sequence is a middle-aged man who had recovered from COVID-19. CDR3 nucleotides: TGCGCCAGCAGCCAGTTTGGTCGCGGAGGCACCTACAATGAGCAGTTCTTC. Translation: CASSQFGRGGTYNEQFF.